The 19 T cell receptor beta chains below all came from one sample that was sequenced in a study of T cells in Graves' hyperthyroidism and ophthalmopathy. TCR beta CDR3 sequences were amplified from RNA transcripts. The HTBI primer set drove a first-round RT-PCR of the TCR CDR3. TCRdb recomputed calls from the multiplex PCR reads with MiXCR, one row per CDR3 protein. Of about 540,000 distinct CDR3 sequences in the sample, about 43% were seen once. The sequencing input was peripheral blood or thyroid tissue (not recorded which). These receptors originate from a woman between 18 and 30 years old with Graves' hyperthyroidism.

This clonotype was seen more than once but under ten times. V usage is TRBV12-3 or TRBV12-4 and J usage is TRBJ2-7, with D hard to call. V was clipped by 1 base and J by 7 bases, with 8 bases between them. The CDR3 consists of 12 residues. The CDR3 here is CASSLDWMEQYF. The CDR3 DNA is TGTGCCAGCAGTTTAGATTGGATGGAGCAGTACTTC.

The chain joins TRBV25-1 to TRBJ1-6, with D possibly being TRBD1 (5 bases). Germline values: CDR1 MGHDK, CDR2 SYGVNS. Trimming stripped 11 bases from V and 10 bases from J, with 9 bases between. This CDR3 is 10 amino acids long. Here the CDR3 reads CASGRSPLHF. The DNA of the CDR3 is TGTGCCTCGGGGCGGTCACCCCTCCACTTT.

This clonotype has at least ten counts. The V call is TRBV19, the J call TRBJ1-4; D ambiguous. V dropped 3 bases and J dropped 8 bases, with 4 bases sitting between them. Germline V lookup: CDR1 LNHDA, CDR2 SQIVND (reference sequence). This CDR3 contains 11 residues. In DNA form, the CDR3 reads TGTGCCAGTAGTATGGGCGAAAAACTGTTTTTT. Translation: CASSMGEKLFF. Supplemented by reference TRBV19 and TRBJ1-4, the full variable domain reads DGGITQSPKYLFRKEGQNVTLSCEQNLNHDAMYWYRQDPGQGLRLIYYSQIVNDFQKGDIAEGYSVSREKKESFPLTVTSAQKNPTAFYLCASSMGEKLFFGSGTQLSVL.

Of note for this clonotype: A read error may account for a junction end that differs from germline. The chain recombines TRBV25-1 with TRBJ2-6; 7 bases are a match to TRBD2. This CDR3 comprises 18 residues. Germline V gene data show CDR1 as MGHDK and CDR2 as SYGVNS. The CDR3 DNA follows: TGCGCCAGCAGCCGAGTACTAGCGACTAGCTCTGGGGCCAACGTCCTGACTTTC. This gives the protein CASSRVLATSSGANVLTF.

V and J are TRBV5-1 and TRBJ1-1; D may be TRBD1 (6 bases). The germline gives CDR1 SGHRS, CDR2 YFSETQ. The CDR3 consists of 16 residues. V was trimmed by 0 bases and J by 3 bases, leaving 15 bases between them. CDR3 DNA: TGCGCCAGCAGCTTGGATAGCGGGGGGCAGTACACTGAAGCTTTCTTT. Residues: CASSLDSGGQYTEAFF.

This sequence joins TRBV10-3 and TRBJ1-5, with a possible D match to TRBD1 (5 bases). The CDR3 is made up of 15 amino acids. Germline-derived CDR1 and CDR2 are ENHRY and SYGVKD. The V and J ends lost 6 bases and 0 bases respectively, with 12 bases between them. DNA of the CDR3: TGTGCCATCAGACTGGACAATAATAGCAATCAGCCCCAGCATTTT. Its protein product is CAIRLDNNSNQPQHF.

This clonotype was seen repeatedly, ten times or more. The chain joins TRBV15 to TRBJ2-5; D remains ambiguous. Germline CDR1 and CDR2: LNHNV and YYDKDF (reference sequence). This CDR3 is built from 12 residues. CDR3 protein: CAAGRVQETQYF. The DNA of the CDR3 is TGTGCTGCTGGGCGAGTCCAAGAGACCCAGTACTTC.

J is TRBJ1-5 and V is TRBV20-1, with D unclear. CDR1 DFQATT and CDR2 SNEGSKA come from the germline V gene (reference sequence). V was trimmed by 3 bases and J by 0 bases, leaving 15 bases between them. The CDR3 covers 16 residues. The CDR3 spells CSASKGPAYSNQPQHF. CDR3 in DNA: TGCAGTGCTAGTAAGGGTCCGGCGTATAGCAATCAGCCCCAGCATTTT.

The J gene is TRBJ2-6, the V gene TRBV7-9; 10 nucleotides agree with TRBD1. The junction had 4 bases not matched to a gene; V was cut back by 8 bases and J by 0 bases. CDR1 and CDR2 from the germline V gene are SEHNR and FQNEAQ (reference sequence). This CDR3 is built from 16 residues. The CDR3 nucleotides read TGTGCCAGCGCTCGGGACAGGGGCTCTGGGGCCAACGTCCTGACTTTC. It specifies CASARDRGSGANVLTF.

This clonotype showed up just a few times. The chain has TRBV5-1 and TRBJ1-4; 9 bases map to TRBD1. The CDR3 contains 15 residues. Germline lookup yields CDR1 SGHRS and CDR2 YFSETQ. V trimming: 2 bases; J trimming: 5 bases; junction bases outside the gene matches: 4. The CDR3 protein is CASSFGTGINEKLFF. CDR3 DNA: TGCGCCAGCAGCTTTGGGACAGGGATAAATGAAAAACTGTTTTTT.

The CDR3 loop reads CASSYPSGPQHF. CDR3 sequence (DNA): TGTGCCAGCAGTTACCCGTCCGGGCCCCAGCATTTT. The rearrangement uses TRBV6-5 and TRBJ1-5; no definite D call. The V end was cut by 2 bases, the J end by 9 bases, with 8 bases between. The germline V gene encodes CDR1 MNHEY and CDR2 SVGAGI. This CDR3 has 12 amino acids.

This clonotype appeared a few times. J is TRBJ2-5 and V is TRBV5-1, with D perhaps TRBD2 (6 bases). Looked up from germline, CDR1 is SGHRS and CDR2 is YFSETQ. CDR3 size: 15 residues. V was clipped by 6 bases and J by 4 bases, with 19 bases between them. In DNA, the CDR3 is TGCGCCAGCAACCGGGGGTCCGGGAGAGGAGAGACCCAGTACTTC. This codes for CASNRGSGRGETQYF. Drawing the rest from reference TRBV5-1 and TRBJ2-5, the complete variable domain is KAGVTQTPRYLIKTRGQQVTLSCSPISGHRSVSWYQQTPGQGLQFLFEYFSETQRNKGNFPGRFSGRQFSNSRSEMNVSTLELGDSALYLCASNRGSGRGETQYFGPGTRLLVL.

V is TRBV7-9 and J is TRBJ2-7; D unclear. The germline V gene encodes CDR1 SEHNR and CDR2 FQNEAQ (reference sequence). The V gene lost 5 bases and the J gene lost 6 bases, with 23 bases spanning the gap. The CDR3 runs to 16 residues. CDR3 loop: CASSQSPGDPASEQYF. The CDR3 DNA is TGTGCCAGCAGCCAATCCCCTGGGGATCCAGCTTCCGAGCAGTACTTC.

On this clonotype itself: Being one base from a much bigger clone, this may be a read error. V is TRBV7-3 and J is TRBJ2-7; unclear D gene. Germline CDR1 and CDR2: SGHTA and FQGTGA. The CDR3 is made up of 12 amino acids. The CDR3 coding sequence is TGTGCCAGCAGCTTAACGGAGCGCGAGCGGTACTTC. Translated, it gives CASSLTERERYF.

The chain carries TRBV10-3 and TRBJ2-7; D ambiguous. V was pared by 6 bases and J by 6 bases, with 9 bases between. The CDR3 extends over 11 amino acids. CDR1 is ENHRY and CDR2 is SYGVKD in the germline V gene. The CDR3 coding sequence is TGTGCCATCAGCCAGAGCAGCGAGCAGTACTTC. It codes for CAISQSSEQYF.

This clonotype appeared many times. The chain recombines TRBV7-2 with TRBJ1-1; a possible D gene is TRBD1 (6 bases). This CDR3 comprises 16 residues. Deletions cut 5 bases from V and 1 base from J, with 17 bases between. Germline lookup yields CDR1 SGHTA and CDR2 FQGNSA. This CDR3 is CASSGMRGQGNTEAFF. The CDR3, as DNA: TGTGCCAGCAGCGGTATGCGGGGGCAGGGGAACACTGAAGCTTTCTTT.

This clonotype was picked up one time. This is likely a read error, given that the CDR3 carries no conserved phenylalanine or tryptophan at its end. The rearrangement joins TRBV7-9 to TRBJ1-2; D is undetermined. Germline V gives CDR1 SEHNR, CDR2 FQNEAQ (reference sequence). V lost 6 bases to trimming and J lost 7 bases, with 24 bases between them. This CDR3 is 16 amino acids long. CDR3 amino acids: CASSPVVNTWERGYTL. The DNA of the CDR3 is TGTGCCAGCAGTCCTGTCGTGAATACATGGGAACGTGGCTACACCCTC.

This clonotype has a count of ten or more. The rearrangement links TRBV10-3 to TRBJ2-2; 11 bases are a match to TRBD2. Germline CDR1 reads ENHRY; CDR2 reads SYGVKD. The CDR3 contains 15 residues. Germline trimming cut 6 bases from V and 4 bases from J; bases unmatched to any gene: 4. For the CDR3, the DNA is TGTGCCATCAGAACGGGACTAGCGGCCACCGGGGAGCTGTTTTTT. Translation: CAIRTGLAATGELFF.

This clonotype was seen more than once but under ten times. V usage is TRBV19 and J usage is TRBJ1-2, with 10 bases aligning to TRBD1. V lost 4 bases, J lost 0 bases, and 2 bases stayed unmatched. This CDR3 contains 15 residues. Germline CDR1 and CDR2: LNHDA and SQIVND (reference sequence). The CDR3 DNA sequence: TGTGCCAGTAGTAGGGACAGGGGATCTAACTATGGCTACACCTTC. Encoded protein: CASSRDRGSNYGYTF.